This T cell receptor (beta chain) comes out of a study of T cells expressing NK-cell markers. Overall study context: Seven donors tested HCMV-seropositive and one tested seronegative among the eight sequenced.

Study outcomes and limitations: Topping the CD3+CD56-NKG2C+ fraction as well were these clonotypes, in a handful of donors.

Note on this clonotype: Its specificity is not known.

For TCR beta, cDNA was produced by 5'RACE template switching with UMIs. TCRdb processed the 5' RACE reads again and assigns one entry to each CDR3 protein, with no DNA. The sample totals almost 450,000 distinct CDR3 sequences. CDR1 SQVTM and CDR2 ANQGSEA come from the germline V gene. The CDR3 runs 12 residues. This sequence originates from a woman between 18 and 69 years old in good health. The specimen sequenced was blood T cells: a sorted CD56 or NKG2C T cell subset, CD4+ or CD8+ T cells, or bulk PBMC T cells (not recorded which). This chain joins TRBV29-1 and TRBJ1-1; with no DNA, the TCRdb D assignment of TRBD1 cannot be verified. The CDR3 is CSVKAGGTEAFF.